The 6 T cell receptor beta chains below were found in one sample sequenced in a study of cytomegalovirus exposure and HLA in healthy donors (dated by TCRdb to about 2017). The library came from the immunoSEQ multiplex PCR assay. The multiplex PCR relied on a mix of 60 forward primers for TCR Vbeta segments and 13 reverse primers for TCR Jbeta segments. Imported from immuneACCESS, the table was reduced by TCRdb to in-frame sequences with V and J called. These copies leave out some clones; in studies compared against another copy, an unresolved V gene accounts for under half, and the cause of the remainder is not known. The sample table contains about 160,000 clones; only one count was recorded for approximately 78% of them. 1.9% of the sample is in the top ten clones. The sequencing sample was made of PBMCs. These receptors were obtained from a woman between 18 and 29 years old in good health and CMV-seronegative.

The CDR3 DNA reads as TGTGCCAGCAGCTTAGCGGGCAGCGGACGAGAGACCCAGTACTTC. It codes for CASSLAGSGRETQYF. This rearrangement joins TRBV7-8 to TRBJ2-5; TRBD2 is a possible D gene (5 bases). The CDR3 is 15 residues long. Germline V gene lookup returns CDR1 SGHVS and CDR2 FQNEAQ. The V end was cut by 0 bases, the J end by 4 bases, with 12 bases between.

This chain's CDR3 is CASSQAGGAYGYTF. DNA for the CDR3: TGTGCCAGCAGCCAAGCAGGGGGCGCCTATGGCTACACCTTC. The chain uses TRBV14 and TRBJ1-2; 8 bases are shared with TRBD1. Looked up from germline, CDR1 is SGHDN and CDR2 is FVKESK. The trim removed 1 base at V and 4 bases at J, leaving 2 bases unmatched. The CDR3 sequence is 14 residues long. Supplemented by reference TRBV14 and TRBJ1-2, the full variable domain reads EAGVTQFPSHSVIEKGQTVTLRCDPISGHDNLYWYRRVMGKEIKFLLHFVKESKQDESGMPNNRFLAERTGGTYSTLKVQPAELEDSGVYFCASSQAGGAYGYTFGSGTRLTVV.

CDR3 amino acids: CASSSKLQGFGNEQFF. The CDR3 DNA reads as TGTGCCAGCAGTTCTAAACTACAGGGGTTCGGGAATGAGCAGTTCTTC. The V and J genes are TRBV27 and TRBJ2-1, with TRBD1 identical over 7 bases. The CDR3 sequence is 16 residues long. Germline V gene sequence: CDR1 MNHEY, CDR2 SMNVEV (reference sequence). The junction had 13 bases not matched to a gene; V was cut back by 4 bases and J by 7 bases.

CDR3 in amino acids: CASSPFRGVETQYF. The CDR3 nucleotides read TGTGCCAGCAGCCCCTTCCGTGGAGTAGAGACCCAGTACTTC. This chain links TRBV7-6 with TRBJ2-5; D is unresolved. V lost 5 bases, J lost 4 bases, and 14 bases lay in between. Germline CDR1 reads SGHVS; CDR2 reads FNYEAQ. The CDR3 runs 14 residues. The variable domain in full, completed from reference TRBV7-6 and TRBJ2-5, reads GAGVSQSPRYKVTKRGQDVALRCDPISGHVSLYWYRQALGQGPEFLTYFNYEAQQDKSGLPNDRFSAERPEGSISTLTIQRTEQRDSAMYRCASSPFRGVETQYFGPGTRLLVL.

Here the CDR3 reads CASRFRENTEAFF. DNA of the CDR3: TGTGCCAGCAGATTCAGGGAGAACACTGAAGCTTTCTTT. V gene TRBV6-1 combines with J gene TRBJ1-1, with a weak D call TRBD1 (5 bases). There are 13 residues in the CDR3. V was trimmed by 6 bases and J by 1 base, leaving 9 bases between them. CDR1 MNHNS and CDR2 SASEGT come from the germline V gene.

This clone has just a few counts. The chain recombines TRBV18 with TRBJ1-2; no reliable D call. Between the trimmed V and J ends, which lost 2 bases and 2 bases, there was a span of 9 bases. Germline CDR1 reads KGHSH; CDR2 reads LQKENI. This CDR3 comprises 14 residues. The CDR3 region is CASSPSPKNYGYTF. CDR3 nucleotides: TGTGCCAGCTCACCATCCCCCAAAAACTATGGCTACACCTTC.